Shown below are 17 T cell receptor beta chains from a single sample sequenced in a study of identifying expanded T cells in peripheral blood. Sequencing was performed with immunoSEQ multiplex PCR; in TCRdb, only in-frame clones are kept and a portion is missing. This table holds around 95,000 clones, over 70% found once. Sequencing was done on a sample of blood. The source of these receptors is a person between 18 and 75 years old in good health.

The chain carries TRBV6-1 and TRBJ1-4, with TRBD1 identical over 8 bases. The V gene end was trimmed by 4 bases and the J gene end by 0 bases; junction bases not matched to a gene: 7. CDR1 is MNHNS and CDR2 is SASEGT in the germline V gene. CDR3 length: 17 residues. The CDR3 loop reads CASSGGQETATNEKLFF. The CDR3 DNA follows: TGTGCCAGCAGTGGGGGACAGGAGACAGCAACTAATGAAAAACTGTTTTTT.

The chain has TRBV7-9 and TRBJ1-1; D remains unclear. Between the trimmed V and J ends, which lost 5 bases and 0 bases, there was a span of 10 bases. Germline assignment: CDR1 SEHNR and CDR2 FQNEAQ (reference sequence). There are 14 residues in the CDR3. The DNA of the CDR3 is TGTGCCAGCAGCCGGGAGAGCATGAACACTGAAGCTTTCTTT. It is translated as CASSRESMNTEAFF.

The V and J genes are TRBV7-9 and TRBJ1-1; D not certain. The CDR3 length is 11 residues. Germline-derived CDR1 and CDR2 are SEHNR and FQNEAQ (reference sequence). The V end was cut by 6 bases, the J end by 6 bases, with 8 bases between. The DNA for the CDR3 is TGTGCCAGCAGTCCGGACGCTGAAGCTTTCTTT. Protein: CASSPDAEAFF.

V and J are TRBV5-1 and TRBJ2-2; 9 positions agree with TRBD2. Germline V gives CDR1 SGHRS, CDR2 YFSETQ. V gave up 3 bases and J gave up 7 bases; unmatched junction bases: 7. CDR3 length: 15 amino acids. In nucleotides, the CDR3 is TGCGCCAGCAGCTCGGGACTAGCTTTGGTCGGGGAGCTGTTTTTT. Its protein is CASSSGLALVGELFF.

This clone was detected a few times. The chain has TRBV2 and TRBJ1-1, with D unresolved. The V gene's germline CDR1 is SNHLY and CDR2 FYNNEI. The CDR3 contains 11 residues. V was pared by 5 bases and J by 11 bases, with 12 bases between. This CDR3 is CASSFSVEAFF. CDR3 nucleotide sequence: TGTGCCAGCAGTTTCTCCGTGGAGGCTTTCTTT.

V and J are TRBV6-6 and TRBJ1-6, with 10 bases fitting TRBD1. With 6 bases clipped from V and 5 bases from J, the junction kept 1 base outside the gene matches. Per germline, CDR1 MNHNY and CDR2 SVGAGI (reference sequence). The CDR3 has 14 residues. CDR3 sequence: CASSGTGDNSPLHF. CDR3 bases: TGTGCCAGCAGCGGGACAGGGGATAATTCACCCCTCCACTTT.

The CDR3 is CASSPPTSGSYNEQFF. The DNA for the CDR3 is TGTGCCAGCTCACCGCCGACTAGCGGGAGCTACAATGAGCAGTTCTTC. The chain carries TRBV18 and TRBJ2-1; TRBD2 aligns across 12 bases. After removal of 3 bases from V and 3 bases from J, the junction contained 3 bases not matched to a gene. Germline V gene data show CDR1 as KGHSH and CDR2 as LQKENI. The CDR3 contains 16 residues. The full variable domain, completed using reference TRBV18 and TRBJ2-1, is NAGVMQNPRHLVRRRGQEARLRCSPMKGHSHVYWYRQLPEEGLKFMVYLQKENIIDESGMPKERFSAEFPKEGPSILRIQQVVRGDSAAYFCASSPPTSGSYNEQFFGPGTRLTVL.

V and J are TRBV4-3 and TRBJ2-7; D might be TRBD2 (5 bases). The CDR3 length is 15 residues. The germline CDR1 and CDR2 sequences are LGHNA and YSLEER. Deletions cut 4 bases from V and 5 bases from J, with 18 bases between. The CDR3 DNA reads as TGCGCCAGCAGCCCCTCCGCTGGGTTGAGGGACGAGCAGTACTTC. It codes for CASSPSAGLRDEQYF.

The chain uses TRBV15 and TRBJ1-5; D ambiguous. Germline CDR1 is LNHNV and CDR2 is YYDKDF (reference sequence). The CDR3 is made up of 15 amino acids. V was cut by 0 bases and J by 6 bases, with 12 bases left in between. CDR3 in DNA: TGTGCCACCAGCAGAGATTCGGGCGTCGGTCAGCCCCAGCATTTT. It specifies CATSRDSGVGQPQHF.

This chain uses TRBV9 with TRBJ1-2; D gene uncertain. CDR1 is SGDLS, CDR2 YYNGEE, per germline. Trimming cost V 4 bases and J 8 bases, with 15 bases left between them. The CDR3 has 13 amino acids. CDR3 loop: CASSREMINGYTF. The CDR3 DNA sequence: TGTGCCAGCAGCCGAGAGATGATAAACGGCTACACCTTC. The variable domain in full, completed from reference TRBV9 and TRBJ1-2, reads DSGVTQTPKHLITATGQRVTLRCSPRSGDLSVYWYQQSLDQGLQFLIQYYNGEERAKGNILERFSAQQFPDLHSELNLSSLELGDSALYFCASSREMINGYTFGSGTRLTVV.

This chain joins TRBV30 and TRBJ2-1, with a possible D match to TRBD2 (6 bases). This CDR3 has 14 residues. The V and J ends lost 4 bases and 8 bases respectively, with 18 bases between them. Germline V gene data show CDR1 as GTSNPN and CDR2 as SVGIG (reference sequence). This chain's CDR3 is CAWNPGLVRDEQFF. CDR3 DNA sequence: TGTGCCTGGAACCCGGGACTGGTCCGGGATGAGCAGTTCTTC.

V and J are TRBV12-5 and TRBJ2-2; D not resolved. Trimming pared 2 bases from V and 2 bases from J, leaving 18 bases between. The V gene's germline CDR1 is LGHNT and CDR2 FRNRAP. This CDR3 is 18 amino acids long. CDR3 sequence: CASGLSPKDVSNTGELFF. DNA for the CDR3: TGTGCTAGTGGTTTGTCGCCCAAGGACGTCTCCAACACCGGGGAGCTGTTTTTT. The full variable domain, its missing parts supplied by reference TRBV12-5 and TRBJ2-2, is DARVTQTPRHKVTEMGQEVTMRCQPILGHNTVFWYRQTMMQGLELLAYFRNRAPLDDSGMPKDRFSAEMPDATLATLKIQPSEPRDSAVYFCASGLSPKDVSNTGELFFGEGSRLTVL.

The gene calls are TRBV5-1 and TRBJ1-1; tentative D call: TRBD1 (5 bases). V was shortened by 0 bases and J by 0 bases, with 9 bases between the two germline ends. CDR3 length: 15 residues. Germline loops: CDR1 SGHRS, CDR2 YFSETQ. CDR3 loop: CASSLASGLNTEAFF. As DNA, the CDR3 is TGCGCCAGCAGCTTGGCGTCGGGGCTGAACACTGAAGCTTTCTTT.

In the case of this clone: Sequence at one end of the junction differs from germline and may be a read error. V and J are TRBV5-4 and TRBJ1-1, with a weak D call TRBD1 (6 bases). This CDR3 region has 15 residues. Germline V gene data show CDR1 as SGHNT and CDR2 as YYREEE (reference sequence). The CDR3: CASSHPTGRGTEAFF. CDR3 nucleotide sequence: TGCGCCAGCAGCCACCCGACGGGCAGGGGTACTGAAGCTTTCTTT.

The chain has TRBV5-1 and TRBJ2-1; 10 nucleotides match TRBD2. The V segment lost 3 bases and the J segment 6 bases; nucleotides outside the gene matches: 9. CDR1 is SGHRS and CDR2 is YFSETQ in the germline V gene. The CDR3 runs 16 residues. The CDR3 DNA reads TGCGCCAGCAGCTACCCCCCAGAGCGGGGGGGCAATGAGCAGTTCTTC. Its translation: CASSYPPERGGNEQFF.

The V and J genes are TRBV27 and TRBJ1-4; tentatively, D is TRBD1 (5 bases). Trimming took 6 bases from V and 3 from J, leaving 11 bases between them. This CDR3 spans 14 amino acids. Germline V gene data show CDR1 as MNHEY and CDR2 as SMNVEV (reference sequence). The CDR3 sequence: CASSFDRANEKLFF. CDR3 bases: TGTGCCAGCAGCTTCGACAGAGCTAATGAAAAACTGTTTTTT.

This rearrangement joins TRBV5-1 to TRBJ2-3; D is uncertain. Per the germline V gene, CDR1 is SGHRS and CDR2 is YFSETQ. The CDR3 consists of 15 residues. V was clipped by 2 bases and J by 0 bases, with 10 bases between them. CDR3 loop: CASSFGATSTDTQYF. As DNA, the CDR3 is TGCGCCAGCAGCTTCGGAGCTACTAGCACAGATACGCAGTATTTT.